The present T cell receptor (beta chain) was sequenced within a study of blood T cell repertoires in COVID-19. Across the whole study: PBMCs, B-cell-depleted T cells, or T cells were the source of the cDNA or gDNA that made up the material.

Source study methods: Nucleated cell counts were estimated from reference gene primer amplification. The method was immunoSEQ multiplex PCR; TCRdb's version includes in-frame clones alone and lacks a portion of them. V and J calls and clone size are those listed in that table; D and trimming were worked out from the DNA. The data show 250,000 to 350,000 clones, with around 91% seen just once and around 12% held by the top ten. V lost 0 bases and J lost 2; bases outside the gene matches: 3. The CDR3 is 15 residues long. CDR1 and CDR2 from the germline V gene are SGHRS and YFSETQ. Material for sequencing was peripheral blood. This sequence originates from a woman aged 55-69 years with acute or convalescent COVID-19. The rearrangement uses TRBV5-1 and TRBJ2-3, with 7 bases matching TRBD2. CDR3 residues: CASSLALADTDTQYF. CDR3 nucleotide sequence: TGCGCCAGCAGCTTGGCCCTAGCGGACACAGATACGCAGTATTTT.